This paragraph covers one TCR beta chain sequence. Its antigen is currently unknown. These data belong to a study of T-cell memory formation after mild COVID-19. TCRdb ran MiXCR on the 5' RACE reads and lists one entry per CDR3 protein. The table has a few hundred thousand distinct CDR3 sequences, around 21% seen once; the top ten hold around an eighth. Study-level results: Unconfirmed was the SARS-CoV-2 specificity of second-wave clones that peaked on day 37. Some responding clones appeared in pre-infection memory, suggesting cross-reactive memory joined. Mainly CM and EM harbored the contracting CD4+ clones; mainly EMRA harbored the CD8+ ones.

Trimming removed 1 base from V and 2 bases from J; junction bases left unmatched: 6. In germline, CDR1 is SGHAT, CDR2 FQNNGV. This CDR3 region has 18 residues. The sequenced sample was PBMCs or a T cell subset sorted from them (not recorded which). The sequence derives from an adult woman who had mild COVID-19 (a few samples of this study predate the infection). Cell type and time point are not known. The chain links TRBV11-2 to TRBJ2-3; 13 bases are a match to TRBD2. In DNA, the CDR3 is TGTGCCAGCAGCTTAGGACCGGGACTAGCGGGGTTCACAGATACGCAGTATTTT. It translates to CASSLGPGLAGFTDTQYF.